This T cell receptor beta chain was observed in a study of CD8 T cells in ankylosing spondylitis. Study-wide results and limits: Several of the motif variants were reported before in synovial fluid and blood from reactive arthritis. In ankylosing spondylitis blood, a motif of roughly eight highly homologous TCR beta variants appeared characteristic.

As concerns this clonotype: Its antigen is as yet unknown.

The CDR3 is made up of 15 amino acids. Germline-derived CDR1 and CDR2 are MGHRA and YSYEKL. The V and J ends lost 2 bases and 3 bases respectively, with 13 bases between them. Via MiXCR, TCRdb re-called the 5' RACE reads, giving one row per CDR3 protein. The sample has around 480,000 distinct CDR3 sequences; about 15% are singletons. Sequencing was performed on blood, either unsorted or a sorted T cell fraction (not recorded which). This receptor was obtained from a male donor with ankylosing spondylitis. The rearrangement joins TRBV4-1 to TRBJ1-2; TRBD1 is a possible D gene (5 bases). The CDR3 coding sequence is TGCGCCAGCAGCCAACCAGAAGGGGCCTACTATGGCTACACCTTC. This codes for CASSQPEGAYYGYTF.